This T cell receptor beta chain was sequenced for a study of T cells in Graves' hyperthyroidism and ophthalmopathy (dated by TCRdb to the late 2010s). For the study in its entirety: Peripheral blood samples were taken at the time of initial diagnosis, prior to any treatment. A discovery cohort of roughly 100 patients, roughly 43 with Graves' ophthalmopathy and roughly 59 with stable Graves' hyperthyroidism, was used to find distinguishing TCR V-J signatures. Prospective prediction of ophthalmopathy was tested in an independent validation cohort consisting of some 19 hyperthyroidism patients and 15 to 17 patients who later progressed to ophthalmopathy. The 95 to 100 discovery patients were divided at random into training and test sets in a 7:3 ratio. In addition, the study compared T-cell repertoires in thyroid tissue and in blood from six Graves' hyperthyroidism patients. Once sampling was done, hyperthyroidism patients were given methimazole at a starting dose of 30 mg daily, whereas ophthalmopathy patients were given high-dose intravenous methylprednisolone. TCR Vbeta CDR3 sequencing of 135 peripheral blood samples (roughly 41 ophthalmopathy, roughly 74 hyperthyroidism and 17 progressor patients) is reported in the paper.

A patient counted as having stable Graves' hyperthyroidism if no progression to ophthalmopathy occurred over 18 months of follow-up. Hyperthyroidism patients were aged 18 to 65 years and newly diagnosed, with disease duration of less than 2 months. Exclusion was applied to patients with uncontrolled infections, other autoimmune diseases, pregnancy or lactation. Diagnoses were based on clinical symptoms, serum thyroxine and TRAb, thyroid ultrasound and orbital computed tomography. PBMCs were isolated from about 9.2 ml of fresh peripheral blood by Ficoll-Paque density gradient centrifugation. Total RNA was extracted with Trizol reagent, and quality was checked on an Agilent 2100 Bioanalyzer. General study outcomes and caveats: A model built on a 13 V-J signature distinguished ophthalmopathy from stable hyperthyroidism, reaching roughly 88% sensitivity and 81.08% specificity in cross-validation and 80%/75% in testing. Most expanded thyroid clonotypes (frequency above 0.001) were also detected in blood, suggesting blood repertoires may reflect thyroid immune responses. In validation, the model predicted progression to ophthalmopathy with roughly 70% sensitivity and 72% to 85% specificity, a median of 6.5 months before onset. No statistical method was used to fix the sample size in advance, and group allocation was not hidden from the investigators.

The germline V gene (reference sequence) sets CDR1 to LNHDA and CDR2 to SQIVND. From the cysteine through the phenylalanine, the CDR3 covers 16 amino acids. Only the CDR3 DNA is retained, 48 bases long and in frame from the first base. V ends up 3 bases short and J 5 bases short, with an unmatched junction base count of 8. TCR beta CDR3 regions were amplified from RNA transcripts. The first round of RT-PCR for the TCR CDR3 was performed with the HTBI primer set and the Qiagen OneStep RT-PCR kit. Libraries were constructed in a second round of multiplex PCR, after which size selection and purification were carried out. Libraries were sequenced paired-end with 100 bp reads on an Illumina HiSeq2000. Regarding the original processing steps: Raw data were processed with SOAPnuke, discarding reads with adapters, uncalled bases, mean Phred below 15, or no exact constant-primer or identifier match. High-quality paired reads were merged with COPE v1.2.5, and unique nucleotide sequences were defined as clonotypes. MiTCR v1.1 was used to align clonotypes to the IMGT TRBV, TRBD and TRBJ reference segments. The analysis included only V-J combinations with a frequency above 0.0001, which together covered approximately 99% of the repertoires. A TCS score was defined as the ratio between F50 (clonal expansion) and ExV (chaos), using BLOSUM62-based TCRdist between CDR3 peptides within each V-J. Welch's t-statistics and random forest reduced around 520 V-J features to about 13, which were used in a naive Bayes classifier (R e1071). TCRdb passed the public sequencing reads through fastp at Q25 and MiXCR, retaining productive beta sequences. Rows with one shared CDR3 protein collapse into an entry with the most common genes and DNA. In this record, the V and J calls reflect TCRdb's handling and not the investigators' own analysis. This sample lists around 500,000 distinct CDR3 sequences; less than 15% were detected once. The ten largest clones add up to approximately 15% of the sample.

In regard to this clonotype: Its antigen is currently not known. Base qualities are not provided; no much larger clone lies one nucleotide away.

This sequence originates from a middle-aged woman with Graves' hyperthyroidism. The sample comprised blood. This chain joins TRBV19 to TRBJ2-7, and 12 junctional nucleotides match TRBD2. The nucleotides read TGTGCCAGTAGTATCGAAGGACTAGCGGGATCGAACGAGCAGTACTTC. It codes for CASSIEGLAGSNEQYF.